Described below is a single T cell receptor beta chain sequence and its context. Other DNA sequences from this sample encode an identical CDR3 as well. TCRdb's copy holds only in-frame clones and misses some; the assay was immunoSEQ multiplex PCR. Here the sample spans roughly 120,000 clones, around 89% being singletons. This entry is derived from a study of control samples from healthy donors and cancer patients. The CDR3 is 16 amino acids. CDR1 ENHRY and CDR2 SYGVKD come from the germline V gene. Trimming pared 10 bases from V and 7 bases from J, leaving 26 bases between. This TCR derives from a man in his fifties or sixties in good health. The chain uses TRBV10-3 and TRBJ1-5; maybe TRBD1 (6 bases). Sequencing was performed on blood. CDR3 sequence reads: CATRGSGTPFEQPQHF. The CDR3 DNA sequence: TGTGCCACTAGGGGGAGCGGGACGCCTTTTGAACAGCCCCAGCATTTT.